This TCR beta chain was sequenced for a study of neurological immune-mediated disorders. This clonotype occurred many times. Its antigen is undetermined. Each sequencing run yielded over 170 million TCR-beta sequences from 15-18 subjects. MiXCR, applied by TCRdb to the 5' RACE reads, yields one record per CDR3 protein. The data show tens of thousands of distinct CDR3 sequences, with roughly 4.3% seen just once and approximately 7% held by the top ten. PBMCs stored at -80 C, 2 million in total, were the source of the unsorted libraries. Study results and caveats: HTLV-1-associated myelopathy had the most TCR clonal expansion, and multiple sclerosis had the least, less than healthy controls. The study phylogenetically grouped the repertoires of 18 of 34 multiple sclerosis patients into one related-CDR3 cluster, a possible signature.

The CDR3 sequence is 15 residues long. Germline V CDR1 and CDR2: LNHNV, YYDKDF (reference sequence). The V and J ends lost 0 bases and 2 bases respectively, with 10 bases between them. Specimen: PBMCs. This chain uses TRBV15 with TRBJ1-1; D not resolved. The sequence came from a man aged 25-40 years with multiple sclerosis. CDR3 protein: CATSRDAGYNTEAFF. The CDR3 bases are TGTGCCACCAGCAGAGATGCCGGGTACAACACTGAAGCTTTCTTT.